This T cell receptor (beta chain) was sequenced in a study of blood T cells in healthy people across ages. Points from the study as a whole: Relative to aged donors, long-lived donors carried more naive CD4+ cells and displayed higher diversity.

It was with a sample-barcoded 5' primer and a J-beta primer mix that a second PCR of roughly 7 to 12 cycles was run. With 12 random nucleotides, a template-switch adaptor tagged each individual cDNA molecule. MiXCR, applied by TCRdb to the 5' RACE reads, yields one record per CDR3 protein. Among 1.6 million or so distinct CDR3 sequences listed, roughly 32% were seen once. The table lists this clonotype with a few counts. Antigen specificity is unknown. Deletions cut 2 bases from V and 8 bases from J, with 13 bases between. The CDR3 totals 14 residues. Germline V CDR1 and CDR2: SEHNR, FQNEAQ (reference sequence).

The chain combines TRBV7-9 with TRBJ2-1; tentatively, D is TRBD1 or TRBD2 (5 bases each). The sequence came from a woman aged 30 to 39 in good health. The sequencing sample was made of blood. CDR3 residues: CASSLWDPVDEQFF. The CDR3 nucleotides are TGTGCCAGCAGCTTATGGGACCCGGTGGATGAGCAGTTCTTC.